These 20 T cell receptor beta chains share one sample of origin, sequenced in a study of cytomegalovirus exposure and HLA in healthy donors. Clones were sequenced by immunoSEQ multiplex PCR, and TCRdb holds only the in-frame ones, with some missing. The table lists some 260,000 clones, roughly 88% of them singletons, with 3.1% in the top ten. The source material was PBMCs. The receptors were sampled from a woman aged 30 to 39 in good health and CMV-seronegative.

The chain carries TRBV10-2 and TRBJ2-7, with 9 nucleotides matching TRBD1. The CDR3 sequence is 15 residues long. Germline CDR1 is WSHSY and CDR2 is SAAADI. J lost 0 bases, V lost 5 bases, and 5 bases had no gene match. CDR3 sequence reads: CASSQTGGPSYEQYF. The CDR3 bases are TGCGCCAGCAGTCAAACAGGGGGCCCCTCCTACGAGCAGTACTTC.

The V call is TRBV6-5, the J call TRBJ2-6; D unclear. Trimming stripped 0 bases from V and 1 base from J, with 7 bases between. The CDR3 extends over 16 amino acids. Germline CDR1 and CDR2: MNHEY and SVGAGI. The chain's CDR3 is CASSYSRPSGANVLTF. The CDR3 region has the DNA TGTGCCAGCAGTTACTCGAGGCCATCTGGGGCCAACGTCCTGACTTTC.

For the CDR3, the DNA is TGCGCCAGCAGCTTGGCGCCGACTAGCCGGACCTACGAGCAGTACTTC. It codes for CASSLAPTSRTYEQYF. This sequence joins TRBV5-1 and TRBJ2-7, with 7 bases lining up with TRBD2. This CDR3 comprises 16 residues. Germline values: CDR1 SGHRS, CDR2 YFSETQ. The J segment lost 2 bases and the V segment lost 0 bases, leaving 8 bases of the junction unmatched.

V and J are TRBV28 and TRBJ1-2; 7 nucleotides line up with TRBD1. CDR1 and CDR2 (germline): MDHEN, SYDVKM. The CDR3 runs 14 residues. V lost 2 bases, J lost 4 bases, and 4 bases stayed unmatched. CDR3 loop: CASSLIGDSYGYTF. The CDR3 nucleotides are TGTGCCAGCAGTTTAATCGGGGACAGCTATGGCTACACCTTC.

About this clone: Other nucleotide sequences from this sample produce the same CDR3. The rearrangement joins TRBV4-1 to TRBJ2-7, with D unclear. The CDR3 has 14 amino acids. V gave up 0 bases and J gave up 1 base, with 7 bases separating them. Germline CDR1 is MGHRA and CDR2 is YSYEKL. The CDR3 DNA reads TGCGCCAGCAGCCAAGATCCAGGATCCTACGAGCAGTACTTC. Protein: CASSQDPGSYEQYF.

V and J are TRBV28 and TRBJ1-5, with TRBD1 as a possible D gene (6 bases). V lost 2 bases and J lost 2, with 7 bases in between. CDR1 is MDHEN, CDR2 SYDVKM, per germline. The length of the CDR3 is 14 residues. CDR3 coding DNA: TGTGCCAGCAGTTTAAGGACAGGCAATCAGCCCCAGCATTTT. It yields the protein CASSLRTGNQPQHF.

In its sample, this clone was seen a few times. This chain joins TRBV5-1 and TRBJ2-2; 8 nucleotides line up with TRBD2. Germline V lookup: CDR1 SGHRS, CDR2 YFSETQ. V lost 5 bases and J lost 4; bases outside the gene matches: 4. This CDR3 contains 14 residues. Written as DNA, the CDR3 is TGCGCCAGCAGGGTAGCGGGATTCACCGGGGAGCTGTTTTTT. Protein product: CASRVAGFTGELFF.

The genes are TRBV7-8 and TRBJ2-7; TRBD1 is a possible D gene (6 bases). Germline-derived CDR1 and CDR2 are SGHVS and FQNEAQ. This CDR3 is built from 14 residues. Trimming stripped 4 bases from V and 2 bases from J, with 12 bases between. CDR3 sequence (DNA): TGTGCCAGCAGCTCAAGACAGGATCCCTACGAGCAGTACTTC. Protein: CASSSRQDPYEQYF.

This rearrangement joins TRBV27 to TRBJ2-7; D uncertain. This CDR3 has 14 amino acids. V was trimmed by 7 bases and J by 2 bases, leaving 15 bases between them. Germline-derived CDR1 and CDR2 are MNHEY and SMNVEV (reference sequence). Written as DNA, the CDR3 is TGTGCCAGCAAACCCGTCGTTAGGGCCTACGAGCAGTACTTC. This translates into CASKPVVRAYEQYF.

The chain is built from TRBV19 and TRBJ1-5; 10 nucleotides line up with TRBD1. V dropped 7 bases and J dropped 3; count of bases not matched to a gene: 6. This CDR3 is built from 15 residues. Per germline, CDR1 LNHDA and CDR2 SQIVND (reference sequence). The CDR3 loop is CASNLGTGVNQPQHF. CDR3 sequence (DNA): TGTGCCAGTAACTTAGGGACAGGGGTCAATCAGCCCCAGCATTTT. Full variable domain (outside the CDR3, taken from reference TRBV19 and TRBJ1-5): DGGITQSPKYLFRKEGQNVTLSCEQNLNHDAMYWYRQDPGQGLRLIYYSQIVNDFQKGDIAEGYSVSREKKESFPLTVTSAQKNPTAFYLCASNLGTGVNQPQHFGDGTRLSIL.

The chain is built from TRBV27 and TRBJ2-3, with 10 bases fitting TRBD2. With 3 bases clipped from V and 1 base from J, the junction kept 7 bases outside the gene matches. CDR1 is MNHEY, CDR2 SMNVEV, per germline (reference sequence). The CDR3 contains 17 residues. In DNA form, the CDR3 reads TGTGCCAGCAGTTTTCTGGGACTAGCGCCTGGCACAGATACGCAGTATTTT. It translates to CASSFLGLAPGTDTQYF.

The rearrangement joins TRBV15 to TRBJ1-5; TRBD1 is a possible D gene (5 bases). V was trimmed by 3 bases and J by 5 bases, leaving 11 bases between them. Germline V lookup: CDR1 LNHNV, CDR2 YYDKDF (reference sequence). The CDR3 is made up of 14 amino acids. CDR3 coding DNA: TGTGCCACCAGCAGCTGGGGGGGTGATCAGCCCCAGCATTTT. Protein product: CATSSWGGDQPQHF.

The gene calls are TRBV6-1 and TRBJ1-1, with unresolved D. Germline V gene lookup returns CDR1 MNHNS and CDR2 SASEGT. This CDR3 is built from 12 residues. The V gene lost 3 bases and the J gene lost 9 bases, with 11 bases spanning the gap. The CDR3: CASSDLAGKAFF. CDR3 coding DNA: TGTGCCAGCAGTGACTTGGCGGGTAAAGCTTTCTTT.

This chain joins TRBV28 and TRBJ2-7; 7 bases match TRBD1. Germline V gene sequence: CDR1 MDHEN, CDR2 SYDVKM. The CDR3 covers 15 residues. With V trimmed by 4 bases and J by 6 bases, 12 bases remained unmatched. The CDR3: CASSSKTGPPPEQYF. CDR3 nucleotides: TGTGCCAGCAGTTCCAAGACAGGGCCGCCCCCCGAGCAGTACTTC. Using reference TRBV28 and TRBJ2-7 for the parts outside the CDR3, the full variable domain is DVKVTQSSRYLVKRTGEKVFLECVQDMDHENMFWYRQDPGLGLRLIYFSYDVKMKEKGDIPEGYSVSREKKERFSLILESASTNQTSMYLCASSSKTGPPPEQYFGPGTRLTVT.

This chain links TRBV5-6 with TRBJ2-7; D is perhaps TRBD1 (6 bases). The CDR3 sequence is 15 residues long. V was trimmed by 4 bases and J by 3 bases, leaving 17 bases between them. Looked up from germline, CDR1 is SGHDT and CDR2 is YYEEEE. This chain's CDR3 is CASSLREWGLYEQYF. The CDR3 DNA reads as TGTGCCAGCAGCCTCAGGGAGTGGGGGCTCTACGAGCAGTACTTC.

The gene calls are TRBV7-2 and TRBJ2-2; possibly TRBD2 for D (5 bases). V gave up 5 bases and J gave up 4 bases, with 14 bases separating them. The CDR3 consists of 15 residues. CDR1 and CDR2 (germline): SGHTA, FQGNSA. The CDR3 region has the DNA TGTGCCAGCAGCGATTTTTGGCGGGCCACCGGGGAGCTGTTTTTT. Translating gives CASSDFWRATGELFF.

The rearrangement links TRBV5-4 to TRBJ1-1; D might be TRBD1 (6 bases). The CDR3 runs to 14 residues. Looked up from germline, CDR1 is SGHNT and CDR2 is YYREEE (reference sequence). Trimming took off 1 base at V and 4 bases at J, with 11 bases between the two ends. CDR3 DNA: TGTGCCAGCAGCTTGCCGGGAGGGGGCACTGAAGCTTTCTTT. Its protein is CASSLPGGGTEAFF.

V is TRBV4-2 and J is TRBJ1-2; D possibly corresponds to TRBD1 (5 bases). Germline values: CDR1 LGHNA, CDR2 YNFKEQ. Trimming removed 1 base at V and 4 bases at J, with 10 bases between. This CDR3 spans 14 amino acids. The DNA for the CDR3 is TGTGCCAGCAGCCAAGTCGGGACGGGCTATGGCTACACCTTC. Residues: CASSQVGTGYGYTF.

The DNA for the CDR3 is TGTGCCAGCAGTTTCCAAGGACAGGCTTCCTACGAGCAGTACTTC. Encoded protein: CASSFQGQASYEQYF. V gene TRBV28 combines with J gene TRBJ2-7; 7 bases match TRBD1. CDR1 MDHEN and CDR2 SYDVKM come from the germline V gene. The ends lost 3 bases at V and 1 base at J; junction bases unmatched: 6. This CDR3 contains 15 residues.

This clone was detected once. The CDR3: CASSPGVSQYF. The CDR3, as DNA: TGTGCCAGCAGTCCAGGGGTTAGCCAGTACTTC. The chain carries TRBV6-5 and TRBJ2-5, with D possibly TRBD1 on 6 matching bases. With 5 bases removed from V and 10 bases from J, the gap between germline ends came to 11 bases. The CDR3 spans 11 residues. The germline V gene encodes CDR1 MNHEY and CDR2 SVGAGI.